Below are 11 T cell receptor beta chains sequenced from a single sample in a study of blood T cells in healthy people across ages. A sample-barcoded 5' primer and a J-beta primer mix were used in a second PCR of about 6 to 11 cycles. TCRdb ran MiXCR on the 5' RACE reads and lists one entry per CDR3 protein. This table has around 1,900,000 distinct CDR3 sequences, about 39% appearing once. The sequenced sample was blood. The receptors here all came from a human donor in good health.

CDR3 amino acids: CASSFGQDGYEQYF. In nucleotides, the CDR3 is TGTGCCAGCAGTTTCGGACAGGACGGCTACGAGCAGTACTTC. The V and J genes are TRBV27 and TRBJ2-4, with 7 bases lining up with TRBD1. The J call could be wrong; TRBJ2-7 is a better fit for the DNA end. Germline CDR1 MNHEY, CDR2 SMNVEV (reference sequence). The CDR3 is made up of 14 amino acids.

This clonotype showed up just a few times. V and J are TRBV6-2 or TRBV6-3 and TRBJ2-5; a possible D gene is TRBD1 (5 bases). With 2 bases removed from V and 1 base from J, the gap between germline ends came to 11 bases. There are 15 residues in the CDR3. CDR1 is MNHEY, CDR2 SVGEGT, per germline. The CDR3 nucleotides are TGTGCCAGCAGTTACCTAGGACAAATCCAAGAGACCCAGTACTTC. This translates into CASSYLGQIQETQYF.

The J gene is TRBJ1-5, the V gene TRBV20-1, with a tentative D call TRBD1 (5 bases). V was trimmed by 1 base and J by 11 bases, leaving 21 bases between them. The CDR3 extends over 15 amino acids. Germline values: CDR1 DFQATT, CDR2 SNEGSKA (reference sequence). As DNA, the CDR3 is TGCAGTGCTAGAGTTTGGGGACCCCTAAATGAAGCCCAGCATTTT. Protein sequence: CSARVWGPLNEAQHF.

The sample holds a few counts of this clonotype. V gene TRBV7-9 combines with J gene TRBJ1-5; D gene uncertain. The CDR3 sequence is 15 residues long. CDR1 and CDR2 (germline): SEHNR, FQNEAQ (reference sequence). V lost 5 bases and J lost 0, with 11 bases in between. The CDR3 region is CASSRGVTSNQPQHF. CDR3 DNA: TGTGCCAGCAGCCGCGGGGTCACTAGCAATCAGCCCCAGCATTTT.

In its sample, this clonotype was seen a few times. The chain joins TRBV10-3 to TRBJ1-5; D unresolved. The CDR3 is 14 residues long. Germline assignment: CDR1 ENHRY and CDR2 SYGVKD. Trimming left V 6 bases short and J 2 bases short, with 11 bases between. CDR3 DNA sequence: TGTGCCATCAGGGCTAGGGAGGGCAATCAGCCCCAGCATTTT. Protein: CAIRAREGNQPQHF.

Only a few counts were recorded for this clonotype. The chain joins TRBV6-6 to TRBJ2-1; 9 bases align to TRBD2. Trimming at V came to 7 bases and at J to 10 bases, leaving 11 bases not matched to a gene. Germline V gene lookup returns CDR1 MNHNY and CDR2 SVGAGI (reference sequence). CDR3 length equals 14 residues. The CDR3 DNA is TGTGCCAGCACTCTAGCGGGGCCCATCGGGGAGCAGTTCTTC. Encoded protein: CASTLAGPIGEQFF.

V usage is TRBV6-5 and J usage is TRBJ1-5; TRBD1 matches 8 bases. J gave up 0 bases and V 5 bases, and 6 bases lay outside the gene matches. CDR1 MNHEY and CDR2 SVGAGI come from the germline V gene. The CDR3 has 16 residues. The CDR3 loop is CASSRQGPYSNQPQHF. The CDR3 region has the DNA TGTGCCAGCAGTCGACAGGGGCCCTATAGCAATCAGCCCCAGCATTTT.

This clonotype was recorded a few times. The rearrangement links TRBV7-9 to TRBJ2-7, with TRBD2 identical over 9 bases. CDR1 and CDR2 from the germline V gene are SEHNR and FQNEAQ (reference sequence). Trimming at V came to 3 bases and at J to 2 bases, leaving 5 bases not matched to a gene. The CDR3 contains 15 residues. The CDR3 protein is CASSFSGGRTYEQYF. Written as DNA, the CDR3 is TGTGCCAGCAGCTTTAGCGGGGGCAGGACCTACGAGCAGTACTTC.

This clonotype appeared a few times. The V gene is TRBV5-5, the J gene TRBJ2-3; 11 nucleotides align to TRBD1. The germline V gene has CDR1 SGHKS and CDR2 YYEKEE (reference sequence). The trim removed 1 base at V and 3 bases at J, leaving 7 bases unmatched. The CDR3 runs 17 residues. CDR3 sequence reads: CASSLWVGQGATDTQYF. In DNA, the CDR3 is TGTGCCAGCAGCTTGTGGGTAGGACAGGGGGCGACAGATACGCAGTATTTT.

The sample holds a few counts of this clonotype. This chain links TRBV6-2 or TRBV6-3 with TRBJ1-5, with D possibly matching TRBD1 (5 bases). The CDR3 is 14 residues long. Germline-derived CDR1 and CDR2 are MNHEY and SVGEGT. The V end lost 7 bases, the J end lost 5 bases, and 15 bases lay between the germline ends. Here the CDR3 DNA reads TGTGCCAGCAAAACGAGGGGCAGTTATCAGCCCCAGCATTTT. Translated: CASKTRGSYQPQHF.

This rearrangement joins TRBV5-1 to TRBJ2-1; D remains ambiguous. The CDR3 loop spans 12 amino acids. Between the trimmed V and J ends, which lost 4 bases and 9 bases, there was a span of 11 bases. Germline-derived CDR1 and CDR2 are SGHRS and YFSETQ. The CDR3 DNA reads TGCGCCAGCAGCCTAAAGCCCGGTGAGCAGTTCTTC. Amino acid sequence: CASSLKPGEQFF.